This T cell receptor beta chain was sequenced for a study of OX40 agonist ivuxolimab in advanced cancers. Study as a whole: Patients received ivuxolimab, an agonistic anti-OX40 (CD134) antibody. Partial responses were achieved by three patients: one hepatocellular carcinoma, two cutaneous melanoma. General study findings and limits: More expanded clones were found, on average, in CD8+ than in CD4+ T cells. Circulating CD4+ and CD8+ T cells showed clonal expansion by week 6 at 0.1 to 3.0 mg/kg.

To note about this clone: What it binds is unknown.

Germline V gene data show CDR1 as SGHRS and CDR2 as YFSETQ. The V and J ends lost 0 bases and 8 bases respectively, with 11 bases between them. This CDR3 comprises 14 residues. Measured with immunoSEQ multiplex PCR; TCRdb has only the in-frame clones, and not every one. Here the sample spans around 90,000 clones, more than 75% being singletons. Sequencing was performed on CD4+ or CD8+ T cells sorted from blood, taken in a trial of the OX40 agonist ivuxolimab. The sequence came from an adult with an advanced solid tumor such as melanoma, head and neck, liver or kidney cancer. The chain carries TRBV5-1 and TRBJ1-4; possible D gene TRBD1, 5 bases. The CDR3 region is CASSLEGWGEKLFF. The CDR3 region has the DNA TGCGCCAGCAGCTTGGAAGGCTGGGGGGAAAAACTGTTTTTT.